This T cell receptor (beta chain) was sequenced during a study of cytomegalovirus exposure and HLA in healthy donors. The study, taken as a whole, reports: Most of the CMV-associated TCR beta chains (in a later analysis) appeared to be HLA-restricted. Later analysis identified 16,951 TCR beta sequences associated with HLA alleles, using a false discovery rate threshold of 0.05. One cluster of highly shared sequence variants probably arose as a sequencing artifact.

V was clipped by 5 bases and J by 6 bases; unmatched bases: 11. The CDR3 sequence is 15 residues long. Germline V gives CDR1 SGHTS, CDR2 YDEGEE. This clone was seen more than once but under ten times. Antigen unknown. With 60 Vbeta and 13 Jbeta primers, the PCR was carried out. Generated by immunoSEQ multiplex PCR, the TCRdb table keeps only in-frame clones and is missing some. The sample includes about 120,000 clones, just under 75% of them seen just once. Absent from the records is this donor's CMV serostatus. The chain has TRBV5-8 and TRBJ1-5, with 7 bases matching TRBD1. The TCR sequence derives from a human donor in good health. The sequencing sample was made of PBMCs. CDR3 nucleotides: TGTGCCAGCAGACTTACAGGGGCTTTGGGTCAGCCCCAGCATTTT. This translates into CASRLTGALGQPQHF.